Each of the 26 T cell receptor beta chains below was sequenced from the same sample in a study of response to subunit inactivated influenza vaccine. TCRdb itself ran the RT-PCR reads through MiXCR, one entry per CDR3 protein. The table includes hundreds of thousands of distinct CDR3 sequences, less than 25% detected once. The source was PBMCs from blood, collected about 19 months after vaccination. The receptor set was obtained from a man aged 45 to 75 who received an inactivated influenza vaccine.

The genes are TRBV12-3 or TRBV12-4 and TRBJ2-1; 7 nucleotides align to TRBD2. The CDR3 is 15 amino acids. The V and J ends lost 2 bases and 3 bases, in that order; junction bases with no gene match: 4. This CDR3 reads CASSLWRGNYNEQFF. DNA for the CDR3: TGTGCCAGCAGTTTATGGCGGGGGAACTACAATGAGCAGTTCTTC.

This clonotype appeared a few times. V gene TRBV4-2 combines with J gene TRBJ2-3; D is uncertain. V was pared by 9 bases and J by 6 bases, with 22 bases between. This CDR3 spans 15 amino acids. The germline gives CDR1 LGHNA, CDR2 YNFKEQ. The CDR3: CARLLTPGHTDTQYF. CDR3 DNA sequence: TGTGCCAGACTTCTTACCCCTGGTCATACGGATACGCAGTATTTT.

Ten or more counts support this clonotype. V and J are TRBV5-1 and TRBJ2-5; D gene ambiguous. The V gene lost 2 bases and the J gene lost 1 base, with 0 bases spanning the gap. The germline V gene has CDR1 SGHRS and CDR2 YFSETQ. The CDR3 loop spans 11 amino acids. The CDR3 loop reads CASSFQETQYF. The CDR3, as DNA: TGCGCCAGCAGCTTCCAAGAGACCCAGTACTTC.

At least ten counts were recorded for this clonotype. This chain joins TRBV29-1 and TRBJ1-1; maybe TRBD1 (5 bases). The germline CDR1 and CDR2 sequences are SQVTM and ANQGSEA. The CDR3 spans 14 residues. V lost 0 bases to trimming and J lost 6 bases, with 14 bases between them. The CDR3 region has the DNA TGCAGCGTTGAAGATCGCGGGGGTAGAGCTGAAGCTTTCTTT. Translated, it gives CSVEDRGGRAEAFF.

The genes are TRBV2 and TRBJ1-2, with D uncertain. CDR1 and CDR2 (germline): SNHLY, FYNNEI. The length of the CDR3 is 13 residues. The V end lost 2 bases, the J end lost 7 bases, and 11 bases lay between the germline ends. CDR3 DNA: TGTGCCAGCAGTGAATGGGGTTTGGTTGGCTACACCTTC. Encoded protein: CASSEWGLVGYTF. Full variable domain (missing parts from reference TRBV2 and TRBJ1-2): EPEVTQTPSHQVTQMGQEVILRCVPISNHLYFYWYRQILGQKVEFLVSFYNNEISEKSEIFDDQFSVERPDGSNFTLKIRSTKLEDSAMYFCASSEWGLVGYTFGSGTRLTVV.

CDR3: CASSHALAEYNEQFF. CDR3 in DNA: TGTGCCAGCAGCCACGCCCTAGCGGAGTACAATGAGCAGTTCTTC. The chain uses TRBV4-2 and TRBJ2-1, with 7 bases aligning to TRBD2. V was pared by 3 bases and J by 4 bases, with 6 bases of the junction left unmatched. This CDR3 is built from 15 residues. Per germline, CDR1 LGHNA and CDR2 YNFKEQ.

This clonotype was counted between two and nine times. The rearrangement uses TRBV6-1 and TRBJ2-1; 10 bases match TRBD2. CDR3 length: 13 amino acids. Germline V gene lookup returns CDR1 MNHNS and CDR2 SASEGT. The J segment lost 8 bases and the V segment lost 10 bases, leaving 8 bases of the junction unmatched. Here the CDR3 DNA reads TGTGCCACCCTAGCGGGAGTCGGATATGAGCAGTTCTTC. It yields the protein CATLAGVGYEQFF.

This chain joins TRBV7-8 and TRBJ2-1, with D maybe TRBD1 (6 bases). The CDR3 extends over 15 amino acids. V shed 1 base and J shed 8 bases, with 15 bases lying between them. CDR1 and CDR2 from the germline V gene are SGHVS and FQNEAQ. This chain's CDR3 is CASSLDGGGFDEQFF. In DNA form, the CDR3 reads TGTGCCAGCAGCTTAGATGGGGGCGGGTTCGATGAGCAGTTCTTC.

The table lists this clonotype with a few counts. CDR3 nucleotide sequence: TGTGCCAGCAGCTCGGGACAGGGCCTTAACGAGCAGTACTTC. Translating gives CASSSGQGLNEQYF. This chain links TRBV7-9 with TRBJ2-7, with 9 bases lining up with TRBD1. The CDR3 has 14 residues. Germline-derived CDR1 and CDR2 are SEHNR and FQNEAQ (reference sequence). V gave up 4 bases and J gave up 5 bases; unmatched junction bases: 6. The whole variable domain, remainder taken from reference TRBV7-9 and TRBJ2-7, is DTGVSQNPRHKITKRGQNVTFRCDPISEHNRLYWYRQTLGQGPEFLTYFQNEAQLEKSRLLSDRFSAERPKGSFSTLEIQRTEQGDSAMYLCASSSGQGLNEQYFGPGTRLTVT.

V is TRBV7-9 and J is TRBJ2-3; D is unclear. From germline, CDR1 is SEHNR and CDR2 FQNEAQ (reference sequence). The CDR3 runs 13 residues. V was clipped by 2 bases and J by 7 bases, with 10 bases between them. CDR3 sequence (DNA): TGTGCCAGCAGCTTATTGGGCAGCTATACGCAGTATTTT. This gives the protein CASSLLGSYTQYF. The whole variable domain, remainder taken from reference TRBV7-9 and TRBJ2-3, is DTGVSQNPRHKITKRGQNVTFRCDPISEHNRLYWYRQTLGQGPEFLTYFQNEAQLEKSRLLSDRFSAERPKGSFSTLEIQRTEQGDSAMYLCASSLLGSYTQYFGPGTRLTVL.

V usage is TRBV2 and J usage is TRBJ2-1; no definite D call. Germline assignment: CDR1 SNHLY and CDR2 FYNNEI. V gave up 0 bases and J gave up 2 bases, with 11 bases separating them. The CDR3 has 16 amino acids. The CDR3 DNA sequence: TGTGCCAGCAGTGAAGCGCTAAGCAGGCCCTACAATGAGCAGTTCTTC. The encoded protein is CASSEALSRPYNEQFF.

This clonotype was counted a few times. The gene calls are TRBV19 and TRBJ1-2, with D maybe TRBD1 (5 bases). The CDR3 runs to 13 residues. Looked up from germline, CDR1 is LNHDA and CDR2 is SQIVND (reference sequence). Trimming pared 4 bases from V and 5 bases from J, leaving 11 bases between. The CDR3 loop is CASSNDRLYGYTF. In DNA form, the CDR3 reads TGTGCCAGTAGTAATGACAGATTGTATGGCTACACCTTC.

This clonotype appeared many times. The genes are TRBV5-5 and TRBJ1-5, with D unclear. The CDR3 has 13 residues. V gave up 0 bases and J gave up 10 bases, with 11 bases separating them. CDR1 is SGHKS and CDR2 is YYEKEE in the germline V gene (reference sequence). The chain's CDR3 is CASSLELGHPQHF. In DNA, the CDR3 is TGTGCCAGCAGCTTGGAGCTGGGCCATCCCCAGCATTTT.

V is TRBV6-1 and J is TRBJ2-7, with D possibly being TRBD1 or TRBD2 (5 bases each). CDR1 is MNHNS, CDR2 SASEGT, per germline. V lost 6 bases, J lost 6 bases, and 18 bases lay in between. This CDR3 has 14 residues. CDR3 nucleotides: TGTGCCAGCAGGCTCACAGGTAGCGCGTCCGAGCAGTACTTC. Translated: CASRLTGSASEQYF.

This clonotype was detected only a few times. V usage is TRBV25-1 and J usage is TRBJ2-1, with D uncertain. V was shortened by 1 base and J by 15 bases, with 22 bases between the two germline ends. Germline values: CDR1 MGHDK, CDR2 SYGVNS. This CDR3 contains 15 residues. CDR3 DNA sequence: TGTGCCAGCAGTGAATCAGGACGGTTGGGTCCAAGGTGGTTCTTC. This translates into CASSESGRLGPRWFF.

This sequence joins TRBV20-1 and TRBJ2-7; 7 bases are a match to TRBD1. V dropped 3 bases and J dropped 0; count of bases not matched to a gene: 2. The CDR3 runs to 13 residues. Germline V gene data show CDR1 as DFQATT and CDR2 as SNEGSKA (reference sequence). As DNA, the CDR3 is TGCAGTGCTAGGACAGGGAGCTCCTACGAGCAGTACTTC. Protein sequence: CSARTGSSYEQYF.

CDR3 loop: CASSRLSGVGEAFF. The CDR3 region has the DNA TGTGCCAGCAGTAGGTTGTCGGGGGTTGGTGAAGCTTTCTTT. The gene calls are TRBV28 and TRBJ1-1, with D perhaps TRBD1 (5 bases). Germline CDR1 is MDHEN and CDR2 is SYDVKM. The ends were cut back, 5 bases at V and 7 bases at J, with 17 bases in the middle. The CDR3 sequence is 14 residues long.

V and J are TRBV19 and TRBJ1-1; D not certain. The CDR3 has 14 residues. Between the trimmed V and J ends, which lost 8 bases and 1 base, there was a span of 14 bases. Germline values: CDR1 LNHDA, CDR2 SQIVND (reference sequence). CDR3 nucleotide sequence: TGTGCCAGTCCTCACGCGGGAAGGAACACTGAAGCTTTCTTT. Residues: CASPHAGRNTEAFF.

This clonotype was counted between two and nine times. This rearrangement joins TRBV5-1 to TRBJ1-1; D possibly corresponds to TRBD1 (5 bases). The CDR3 totals 17 residues. Trimming left V 0 bases short and J 2 bases short, with 17 bases between. CDR1 SGHRS and CDR2 YFSETQ come from the germline V gene. Here the CDR3 DNA reads TGCGCCAGCAGCTTGGTGACAGCTAGCGATCTTAACACTGAAGCTTTCTTT. It translates to CASSLVTASDLNTEAFF. Using reference TRBV5-1 and TRBJ1-1 for the parts outside the CDR3, the full variable domain is KAGVTQTPRYLIKTRGQQVTLSCSPISGHRSVSWYQQTPGQGLQFLFEYFSETQRNKGNFPGRFSGRQFSNSRSEMNVSTLELGDSALYLCASSLVTASDLNTEAFFGQGTRLTVV.

The genes are TRBV7-8 and TRBJ2-3; D is ambiguous. This CDR3 is 16 amino acids long. V shed 2 bases and J shed 2 bases, with 14 bases lying between them. CDR1 and CDR2 from the germline V gene are SGHVS and FQNEAQ. The DNA for the CDR3 is TGTGCCAGCAGCTTATTAACGGCTGACTCCACAGATACGCAGTATTTT. Translated, it gives CASSLLTADSTDTQYF.

Ten or more counts support this clonotype. The chain uses TRBV7-2 and TRBJ2-1, with no clear D. V was clipped by 1 base and J by 12 bases, with 10 bases between them. The CDR3 is made up of 12 amino acids. Germline lookup yields CDR1 SGHTA and CDR2 FQGNSA. CDR3 DNA sequence: TGTGCCAGCAGCTTAGGCGTACGTCGGCAGTTCTTC. It is translated as CASSLGVRRQFF.

V is TRBV6-2 or TRBV6-3 and J is TRBJ2-7; 12 bases fit TRBD2. Germline CDR1 MNHEY, CDR2 SVGEGT. The CDR3 contains 14 residues. Trimming cost V 6 bases and J 5 bases; bases outside gene matches: 5. CDR3 in amino acids: CASRTSGRRDEQYF. CDR3 DNA sequence: TGTGCCAGCAGAACTAGCGGGAGGAGAGACGAGCAGTACTTC.

This clonotype has a count of ten or more. The chain recombines TRBV28 with TRBJ1-2; TRBD1 is a possible D gene (5 bases). Germline assignment: CDR1 MDHEN and CDR2 SYDVKM. This CDR3 region has 15 residues. V lost 5 bases to trimming and J lost 4 bases, with 17 bases between them. The CDR3 is CASSLFTPGSYGYTF. CDR3 bases: TGTGCCAGCAGTCTTTTTACCCCAGGGTCCTATGGCTACACCTTC.

This clonotype was counted ten times or more. The chain recombines TRBV5-1 with TRBJ1-3; D may be TRBD1 (5 bases). Per germline, CDR1 SGHRS and CDR2 YFSETQ. Trimming stripped 4 bases from V and 2 bases from J, with 13 bases between. The CDR3 is made up of 15 amino acids. DNA for the CDR3: TGCGCCAGCAGCCACCCTGACAGCGCTGGAAACACCATATATTTT. Translating it yields CASSHPDSAGNTIYF. The full variable domain, rest sourced from reference TRBV5-1 and TRBJ1-3, is KAGVTQTPRYLIKTRGQQVTLSCSPISGHRSVSWYQQTPGQGLQFLFEYFSETQRNKGNFPGRFSGRQFSNSRSEMNVSTLELGDSALYLCASSHPDSAGNTIYFGEGSWLTVV.

The gene calls are TRBV4-1 and TRBJ2-2; 7 bases are a match to TRBD1. Germline assignment: CDR1 MGHRA and CDR2 YSYEKL. The CDR3 runs 15 residues. Trimming at V came to 1 base and at J to 5 bases, leaving 4 bases not matched to a gene. CDR3 amino acids: CASSQAPTGTGELFF. In DNA form, the CDR3 reads TGCGCCAGCAGCCAAGCCCCGACAGGGACCGGGGAGCTGTTTTTT.

The chain links TRBV11-3 to TRBJ2-1; no clear D gene. The germline CDR1 and CDR2 sequences are SGHNT and YENEEA. The CDR3 is made up of 14 amino acids. Trimming pared 0 bases from V and 5 bases from J, leaving 8 bases between. The CDR3 here is CASSLDRTDNEQFF. The CDR3 nucleotides read TGTGCCAGCAGCTTAGATAGAACCGACAATGAGCAGTTCTTC.